What follows are 32 T cell receptor beta chains derived from one specimen sequenced in a study of shared clonotypes between healthy human individuals. TCRdb keeps only in-frame clones here, not all; method: immunoSEQ multiplex PCR. The sample lists 2,100,000 or so clones, nearly 97% seen once, with around 0.13% in the top ten. Source material: naive CD4+ T cells sorted from blood. The sample's subset: CD45RA+ positively selected. The origin of the receptors is a man between 18 and 35 years old in good health.

The V and J genes are TRBV28 and TRBJ1-1, with D possibly being TRBD1 (5 bases). Germline-derived CDR1 and CDR2 are MDHEN and SYDVKM. Deletions cut 7 bases from V and 6 bases from J, with 15 bases between. The CDR3 covers 13 residues. The CDR3 loop reads CASILGTGPEAFF. In DNA, the CDR3 is TGTGCCAGCATCTTGGGCACAGGACCTGAAGCTTTCTTT. The full variable domain, in which reference TRBV28 and TRBJ1-1 provide the parts outside the CDR3, is DVKVTQSSRYLVKRTGEKVFLECVQDMDHENMFWYRQDPGLGLRLIYFSYDVKMKEKGDIPEGYSVSREKKERFSLILESASTNQTSMYLCASILGTGPEAFFGQGTRLTVV.

V gene TRBV7-2 combines with J gene TRBJ1-3; D is possibly TRBD1 (6 bases). The V gene's germline CDR1 is SGHTA and CDR2 FQGNSA. V lost 5 bases, J lost 4 bases, and 12 bases lay in between. The CDR3 runs to 14 residues. The CDR3 sequence is CASSPGTLGNTIYF. The CDR3 DNA follows: TGTGCCAGCAGCCCCGGGACACTAGGAAACACCATATATTTT.

This clone was observed a single time. The chain's CDR3 is CASSPNRVSSYNEQFF. Here the CDR3 DNA reads TGTGCCAGCAGCCCAAATAGGGTGAGCTCCTACAATGAGCAGTTCTTC. The chain combines TRBV28 with TRBJ2-1; D remains unclear. V was trimmed by 6 bases and J by 0 bases, leaving 15 bases between them. The CDR3 contains 16 residues. The germline V gene encodes CDR1 MDHEN and CDR2 SYDVKM.

V gene TRBV9 combines with J gene TRBJ2-3; TRBD2 might be the D (7 bases). This CDR3 is 16 amino acids long. Trimming took off 3 bases at V and 6 bases at J, with 20 bases between the two ends. Looked up from germline, CDR1 is SGDLS and CDR2 is YYNGEE. In nucleotides, the CDR3 is TGTGCCAGCAGCGCCGTATGGTCGGGGGGCAGCGATACGCAGTATTTT. Protein: CASSAVWSGGSDTQYF. Variable domain in full (rest from reference TRBV9 and TRBJ2-3): DSGVTQTPKHLITATGQRVTLRCSPRSGDLSVYWYQQSLDQGLQFLIQYYNGEERAKGNILERFSAQQFPDLHSELNLSSLELGDSALYFCASSAVWSGGSDTQYFGPGTRLTVL.

The CDR3 region is CASSRTEDTQYF. CDR3 nucleotides: TGTGCCAGCAGCAGGACGGAGGATACGCAGTATTTT. The chain uses TRBV9 and TRBJ2-3; D call uncertain. Looked up from germline, CDR1 is SGDLS and CDR2 is YYNGEE. This CDR3 has 12 amino acids. Trimming left V 4 bases short and J 6 bases short, with 9 bases between.

This chain joins TRBV5-1 and TRBJ2-1, with D possibly matching TRBD1 (6 bases). The CDR3 covers 15 residues. The germline CDR1 and CDR2 sequences are SGHRS and YFSETQ. V was pared by 3 bases and J by 3 bases, with 13 bases between. Written as DNA, the CDR3 is TGCGCCAGCAGCTCCGGACAGCTAATCTACAATGAGCAGTTCTTC. Translation: CASSSGQLIYNEQFF.

This chain uses TRBV5-4 with TRBJ2-5, with 9 bases matching TRBD1. The CDR3 runs to 14 residues. Trimming at V came to 4 bases and at J to 3 bases, leaving 4 bases not matched to a gene. Germline V gene data show CDR1 as SGHNT and CDR2 as YYREEE (reference sequence). The CDR3 region is CASSPQGAEETQYF. CDR3 bases: TGTGCCAGCAGCCCACAGGGGGCGGAAGAGACCCAGTACTTC.

This chain connects TRBV10-2 to TRBJ2-3, with 7 bases that match TRBD1. Germline CDR1 reads WSHSY; CDR2 reads SAAADI. Trimming took 6 bases from V and 2 from J; bases not matched to a gene: 5. This CDR3 comprises 14 residues. DNA of the CDR3: TGCGCCAGCAGGTTTACAGGGGACACAGATACGCAGTATTTT. It codes for CASRFTGDTDTQYF.

The rearrangement links TRBV30 to TRBJ1-2, with D maybe TRBD1 (5 bases). Germline loops: CDR1 GTSNPN, CDR2 SVGIG (reference sequence). The CDR3 is made up of 14 amino acids. With 5 bases removed from V and 0 bases from J, the gap between germline ends came to 13 bases. The CDR3 region is CAWERGFPNYGYTF. CDR3 coding DNA: TGTGCCTGGGAAAGGGGCTTTCCTAACTATGGCTACACCTTC.

V gene TRBV5-1 combines with J gene TRBJ1-2, with no clear D. V was trimmed by 4 bases and J by 8 bases, leaving 15 bases between them. Per the germline V gene, CDR1 is SGHRS and CDR2 is YFSETQ. CDR3 length equals 13 residues. The CDR3 here is CASSPEPERGYTF. CDR3 nucleotide sequence: TGCGCCAGCAGCCCGGAGCCGGAGAGGGGCTACACCTTC.

The chain joins TRBV21-1 to TRBJ2-7; TRBD2, as called in the table, went unchecked against the DNA. TRBV21-1 is shown as a pseudogene. The CDR3 consists of 14 residues. The CDR3 coding sequence is TGTGCCAGCACCCCGTTGGAGGTTTCCTACGAGCAGTACTTC. Protein product: CASTPLEVSYEQYF.

The chain recombines TRBV5-6 with TRBJ1-3; no definite D call. CDR1 SGHDT and CDR2 YYEEEE come from the germline V gene. The CDR3 runs 15 residues. V was shortened by 1 base and J by 0 bases, with 8 bases between the two germline ends. CDR3 loop: CASSLRSVSGNTIYF. CDR3 sequence (DNA): TGTGCCAGCAGCTTGAGGTCAGTCTCTGGAAACACCATATATTTT.

The rearrangement links TRBV2 to TRBJ1-2; no definite D call. This CDR3 region has 18 residues. Germline assignment: CDR1 SNHLY and CDR2 FYNNEI. Trimming stripped 3 bases from V and 6 bases from J, with 26 bases between. The CDR3 DNA is TGTGCCAGCAGTGAGGCGGTTGGTGGGTTCGGCTCCCTCGATGGCTACACCTTC. Translation: CASSEAVGGFGSLDGYTF. The full variable domain, completed using reference TRBV2 and TRBJ1-2, is EPEVTQTPSHQVTQMGQEVILRCVPISNHLYFYWYRQILGQKVEFLVSFYNNEISEKSEIFDDQFSVERPDGSNFTLKIRSTKLEDSAMYFCASSEAVGGFGSLDGYTFGSGTRLTVV.

J is TRBJ2-1 and V is TRBV30; 9 bases are a match to TRBD1. CDR1 and CDR2 (germline): GTSNPN, SVGIG (reference sequence). This CDR3 has 15 amino acids. V lost 1 base, J lost 2 bases, and 3 bases stayed unmatched. The CDR3 is CAWSEGTGPYNEQFF. Written as DNA, the CDR3 is TGTGCCTGGAGTGAAGGGACAGGGCCCTACAATGAGCAGTTCTTC.

The chain links TRBV28 to TRBJ1-5, with 7 nucleotides matching TRBD1. Germline lookup yields CDR1 MDHEN and CDR2 SYDVKM. V lost 6 bases, J lost 4 bases, and 9 bases stayed unmatched. The CDR3 is made up of 15 amino acids. The CDR3 DNA follows: TGTGCCAGCAGGACCACAGGGGCCTTAAATCAGCCCCAGCATTTT. It specifies CASRTTGALNQPQHF.

The gene calls are TRBV5-6 and TRBJ2-1; 10 nucleotides agree with TRBD2. The germline CDR1 and CDR2 sequences are SGHDT and YYEEEE. The CDR3 sequence is 19 residues long. V trimming: 1 base; J trimming: 0 bases; junction bases outside the gene matches: 10. CDR3 sequence (DNA): TGTGCCAGCAGCTTGATCACGGGACTAGCGTATAGCTCCTACAATGAGCAGTTCTTC. Translated, it gives CASSLITGLAYSSYNEQFF. Together with reference TRBV5-6 and TRBJ2-1, the CDR3 gives the full variable domain: DAGVTQSPTHLIKTRGQQVTLRCSPKSGHDTVSWYQQALGQGPQFIFQYYEEEERQRGNFPDRFSGHQFPNYSSELNVNALLLGDSALYLCASSLITGLAYSSYNEQFFGPGTRLTVL.

The CDR3 loop is CASSPRLVDAGNTIYF. DNA of the CDR3: TGTGCCAGCTCACCTCGTCTGGTGGACGCTGGAAACACCATATATTTT. The chain employs TRBV18 and TRBJ1-3; the D is unclear. Germline V gene sequence: CDR1 KGHSH, CDR2 LQKENI. CDR3 size: 16 residues. V was clipped by 3 bases and J by 2 bases, with 14 bases between them. Full variable domain (rest looked up from reference TRBV18 and TRBJ1-3): NAGVMQNPRHLVRRRGQEARLRCSPMKGHSHVYWYRQLPEEGLKFMVYLQKENIIDESGMPKERFSAEFPKEGPSILRIQQVVRGDSAAYFCASSPRLVDAGNTIYFGEGSWLTVV.

The rearrangement links TRBV7-8 to TRBJ1-2; 7 nucleotides align to TRBD1. The V and J ends lost 5 bases and 6 bases, in that order; junction bases with no gene match: 3. The CDR3 sequence is 12 residues long. Germline V lookup: CDR1 SGHVS, CDR2 FQNEAQ. CDR3 amino acids: CASSGQDHGYTF. CDR3 bases: TGTGCCAGCAGCGGACAGGATCATGGCTACACCTTC.

The chain has TRBV5-1 and TRBJ2-1, with TRBD2 matching over 8 bases. CDR3 size: 16 residues. Germline loops: CDR1 SGHRS, CDR2 YFSETQ. The junction had 6 bases not matched to a gene; V was cut back by 0 bases and J by 4 bases. The CDR3 nucleotides read TGCGCCAGCAGCTTGGCCAGCGGGGGAACGTACAATGAGCAGTTCTTC. Amino acid sequence: CASSLASGGTYNEQFF.

V and J are TRBV2 and TRBJ2-3, with D possibly TRBD2 on 5 matching bases. The germline gives CDR1 SNHLY, CDR2 FYNNEI. The CDR3 has 15 residues. V lost 6 bases to trimming and J lost 1 base, with 14 bases between them. CDR3 coding DNA: TGTGCCAGCAGCCGACGGTCGGAGGGCACAGATACGCAGTATTTT. This encodes CASSRRSEGTDTQYF.

CDR3 nucleotide sequence: TGTGCCAGCACCCGTAGCGGGAGCGGGAGCACAGATACGCAGTATTTT. Translating it yields CASTRSGSGSTDTQYF. V usage is TRBV28 and J usage is TRBJ2-3, with TRBD2 matching over 9 bases. The CDR3 length is 16 residues. The ends lost 7 bases at V and 0 bases at J; junction bases unmatched: 8. CDR1 MDHEN and CDR2 SYDVKM come from the germline V gene.

The V and J genes are TRBV15 and TRBJ1-5; TRBD1 is a possible D gene (5 bases). The CDR3 runs 14 residues. The V gene's germline CDR1 is LNHNV and CDR2 YYDKDF (reference sequence). The V and J ends lost 1 base and 4 bases respectively, with 8 bases between them. The CDR3 is CATSRVGGNQPQHF. CDR3 in DNA: TGTGCCACCAGCAGAGTGGGGGGAAATCAGCCCCAGCATTTT.

Notes on this clone: The germline gene is not matched at one end of the junction; a read error may be the cause. The rearrangement uses TRBV4-3 and TRBJ2-1; the D is unclear. From germline, CDR1 is LGHNA and CDR2 YSLEER. The CDR3 is made up of 15 amino acids. The CDR3 protein is CASSQERQLYNEQFF. CDR3 nucleotide sequence: TGCGCCAGCAGTCAAGAGCGTCAACTCTACAATGAGCAGTTCTTC.

This chain connects TRBV5-6 to TRBJ1-6, with TRBD1 as a possible D gene (6 bases). CDR1 and CDR2 (germline): SGHDT, YYEEEE. There are 16 residues in the CDR3. V was shortened by 0 bases and J by 6 bases, with 13 bases between the two germline ends. In nucleotides, the CDR3 is TGTGCCAGCAGCTTGGCCAAGGGAGGGGGTAATTCACCCCTCCACTTT. Protein: CASSLAKGGGNSPLHF.

V is TRBV10-2 and J is TRBJ2-1; perhaps TRBD2 as D (6 bases). The CDR3 sequence is 14 residues long. V lost 8 bases, J lost 0 bases, and 11 bases lay in between. Germline loops: CDR1 WSHSY, CDR2 SAAADI. CDR3 coding DNA: TGCGCCAGCTGGGCGGGGAGCTCCTACAATGAGCAGTTCTTC. Translating it yields CASWAGSSYNEQFF.

The chain has TRBV18 and TRBJ1-6; no reliable D call. The CDR3 consists of 15 residues. Germline V gene sequence: CDR1 KGHSH, CDR2 LQKENI. Trimming shortened V by 4 bases and J by 7 bases, and 14 bases separated the two germline ends. CDR3 bases: TGTGCCAGCTCACTAAGGACGGATGCGAATTCACCCCTCCACTTT. Protein product: CASSLRTDANSPLHF.

The chain recombines TRBV6-1 with TRBJ1-1; possible D gene TRBD1, 6 bases. Germline V gene sequence: CDR1 MNHNS, CDR2 SASEGT. Trimming pared 4 bases from V and 8 bases from J, leaving 11 bases between. The CDR3 runs to 12 residues. CDR3 sequence (DNA): TGTGCCAGCAGTGTAAACAGGGCAGAAGCTTTCTTT. Translation: CASSVNRAEAFF.

About this clone: Other nucleotide sequences in the sample specify the same CDR3. The rearrangement uses TRBV4-3 and TRBJ1-1; D is ambiguous. This CDR3 has 16 residues. Germline values: CDR1 LGHNA, CDR2 YSLEER. V lost 0 bases and J 2 bases, leaving 13 bases between the germline ends. CDR3 coding DNA: TGCGCCAGCAGCCAAGATTCCTGGACGGAAAACACTGAAGCTTTCTTT. Protein: CASSQDSWTENTEAFF.

The chain employs TRBV5-1 and TRBJ2-7; 7 bases are a match to TRBD1. The CDR3 totals 15 residues. V lost 4 bases, J lost 4 bases, and 11 bases stayed unmatched. Germline-derived CDR1 and CDR2 are SGHRS and YFSETQ. CDR3 coding DNA: TGCGCCAGCAGCCACGGAGAGGGGGCAGGGTACGAGCAGTACTTC. It yields the protein CASSHGEGAGYEQYF.

The V gene is TRBV28, the J gene TRBJ2-7, with D tentatively TRBD1 or TRBD2 (6 bases each). CDR1 is MDHEN, CDR2 SYDVKM, per germline. The CDR3 has 15 residues. V dropped 4 bases and J dropped 2 bases, with 15 bases sitting between them. CDR3 protein: CASSWGAGRAYEQYF. In DNA, the CDR3 is TGTGCCAGCAGTTGGGGGGCGGGGCGGGCCTACGAGCAGTACTTC.

This chain links TRBV7-6 with TRBJ2-5; 11 nucleotides agree with TRBD2. Losses at the gene ends were 3 bases for V and 2 bases for J; bases not matched to a gene: 5. This CDR3 contains 16 residues. The germline V gene has CDR1 SGHVS and CDR2 FNYEAQ. The chain's CDR3 is CASSFSSGGQQETQYF. The CDR3 DNA reads as TGTGCCAGCAGCTTTTCTAGCGGGGGGCAACAAGAGACCCAGTACTTC.

The V and J genes are TRBV28 and TRBJ2-2; 9 nucleotides match TRBD1. Germline V gene data show CDR1 as MDHEN and CDR2 as SYDVKM. Trimming cost V 6 bases and J 7 bases; bases outside gene matches: 15. This CDR3 contains 17 residues. As DNA, the CDR3 is TGTGCCAGCAGCCCCTCGCCCGGGACAGGGAAGATCGGGGAGCTGTTTTTT. Translating it yields CASSPSPGTGKIGELFF.